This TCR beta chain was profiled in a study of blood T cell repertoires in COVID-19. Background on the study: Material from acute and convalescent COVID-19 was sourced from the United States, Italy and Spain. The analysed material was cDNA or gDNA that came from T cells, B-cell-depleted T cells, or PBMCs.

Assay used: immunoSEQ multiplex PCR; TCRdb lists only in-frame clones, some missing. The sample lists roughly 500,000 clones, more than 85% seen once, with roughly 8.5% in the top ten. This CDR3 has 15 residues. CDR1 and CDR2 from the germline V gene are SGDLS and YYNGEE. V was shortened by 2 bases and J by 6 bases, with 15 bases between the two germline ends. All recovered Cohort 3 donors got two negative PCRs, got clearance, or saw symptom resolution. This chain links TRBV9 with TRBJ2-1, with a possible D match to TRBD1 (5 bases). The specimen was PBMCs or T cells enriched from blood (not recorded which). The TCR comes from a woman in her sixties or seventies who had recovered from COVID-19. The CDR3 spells CASSVVPDRGNEQFF. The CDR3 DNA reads TGTGCCAGCAGCGTGGTCCCGGATAGGGGCAATGAGCAGTTCTTC. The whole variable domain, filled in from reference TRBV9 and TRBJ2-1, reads DSGVTQTPKHLITATGQRVTLRCSPRSGDLSVYWYQQSLDQGLQFLIQYYNGEERAKGNILERFSAQQFPDLHSELNLSSLELGDSALYFCASSVVPDRGNEQFFGPGTRLTVL.